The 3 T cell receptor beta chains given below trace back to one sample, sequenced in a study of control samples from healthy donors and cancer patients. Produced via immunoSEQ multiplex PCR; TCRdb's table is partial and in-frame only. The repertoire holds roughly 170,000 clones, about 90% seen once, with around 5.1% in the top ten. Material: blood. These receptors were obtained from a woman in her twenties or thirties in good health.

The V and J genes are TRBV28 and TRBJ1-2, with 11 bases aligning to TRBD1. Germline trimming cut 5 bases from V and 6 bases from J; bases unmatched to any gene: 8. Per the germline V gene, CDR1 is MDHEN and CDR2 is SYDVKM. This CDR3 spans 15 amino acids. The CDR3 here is CASSPIGQGAHGYTF. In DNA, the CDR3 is TGTGCCAGCAGTCCAATAGGACAGGGGGCTCATGGCTACACCTTC.

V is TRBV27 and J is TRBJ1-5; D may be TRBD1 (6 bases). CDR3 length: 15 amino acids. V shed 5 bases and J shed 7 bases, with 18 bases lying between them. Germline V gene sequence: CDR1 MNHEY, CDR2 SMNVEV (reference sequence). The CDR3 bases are TGTGCCAGCAGTCCGGGGGCCGGGGGGGCCCAGCCCCAGCATTTT. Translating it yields CASSPGAGGAQPQHF.

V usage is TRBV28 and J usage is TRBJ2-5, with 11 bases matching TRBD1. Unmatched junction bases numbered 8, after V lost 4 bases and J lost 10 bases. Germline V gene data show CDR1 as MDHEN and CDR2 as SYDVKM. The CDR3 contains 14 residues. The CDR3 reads CASSSNTGTGGQYF. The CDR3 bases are TGTGCCAGCAGTTCAAATACCGGGACAGGGGGCCAGTACTTC.